This TCR beta chain was identified during a study of blood T cell repertoires in COVID-19. The CDR3 consists of 12 residues. Per germline, CDR1 WSHSY and CDR2 SAAADI. V lost 7 bases and J lost 5, with 9 bases in between. Sequenced by immunoSEQ multiplex PCR; TCRdb stores in-frame clones only, minus some. The profile shows about 230,000 clones, around nine tenths of them singletons. The TCR comes from a woman aged 30 to 39 who had been exposed to COVID-19. J is TRBJ2-1 and V is TRBV10-2; a weak D match, TRBD2 (5 bases). The specimen sequenced was PBMCs or T cells enriched from blood (not recorded which). In DNA, the CDR3 is TGCGCCAGCACGAGGGATAACAATGAGCAGTTCTTC. It yields the protein CASTRDNNEQFF.